The following is a T cell receptor beta chain sequence with its context. The CDR3 is 16 residues long. Germline CDR1 SGDLS, CDR2 YYNGEE. Losses at the gene ends were 1 base for V and 1 base for J; bases not matched to a gene: 6. These data come from a study of control samples from healthy donors and cancer patients. The protocol was immunoSEQ multiplex PCR, while the TCRdb copy is restricted to in-frame clones and leaves out a portion. The profile shows about 150,000 clones, roughly 93% of them singletons. Source material: blood. The sequence derives from a man aged 50-59 years in good health. V is TRBV9 and J is TRBJ2-3, with 7 bases fitting TRBD1. The CDR3 here is CASSVPFGQGTDTQYF. The CDR3 nucleotides are TGTGCCAGCAGCGTACCCTTCGGACAGGGCACAGATACGCAGTATTTT.